This is a list of T cell receptor beta chains from one sample in a study of blood T cell repertoires in COVID-19. Assay: immunoSEQ multiplex PCR; the TCRdb copy retains only in-frame clones and omits some. The sample lists roughly 120,000 clones; just under 90% were seen once. Sequenced sample: peripheral blood. These receptor sequences come from a woman aged 50 to 60 with acute or convalescent COVID-19. The CDR3 runs from the conserved cysteine through the conserved F or W. The order of the fields is J gene, D gene, clone size, V gene, CDR3 protein, CDR3 DNA. A D gene is named only where the DNA matches it firmly. Only part of the rows carry a size: once, few, many, or a class if the clone is expanded.

TRBJ2-1 NA NA TRBV4-1 CASSSISGGLSNEQFF TGCGCCAGCAGCTCGATATCGGGGGGCTTAAGTAATGAGCAGTTCTTC
TRBJ2-7 TRBD1 NA TRBV6-5 CASSSPTGTYEQYF TGTGCCAGCAGTTCTCCGACAGGGACCTACGAGCAGTACTTC
TRBJ2-3 NA NA TRBV4-3 CASSQGQPSTDTQYF TGCGCCAGCAGCCAAGGACAGCCAAGCACAGATACGCAGTATTTT
TRBJ1-1 NA NA TRBV27 CASRSVNTEAFF TGTGCCAGCAGGTCAGTGAACACTGAAGCTTTCTTT
TRBJ2-5 TRBD2 once TRBV2 CASTWGLARETQYF TGTGCCAGCACTTGGGGACTAGCTCGGGAGACCCAGTACTTC
TRBJ2-4 NA NA TRBV11-2 CASSHNTVDIQYF TGTGCCAGCAGCCACAATACAGTGGACATTCAGTACTTC
TRBJ2-7 TRBD1 NA TRBV4-1 CASSQESVVHRGLPSYEQYF TGCGCCAGCAGCCAAGAGTCCGTGGTTCACAGGGGGCTTCCCTCCTACGAGCAGTACTTC
TRBJ1-2 TRBD1 NA TRBV11-2 CASSLDQFSGTAYGYTF TGTGCCAGCAGCTTAGATCAGTTTTCGGGGACAGCCTATGGCTACACCTTC
TRBJ2-3 TRBD1 NA TRBV5-4 CASSFAGGIDTQYF TGTGCCAGCAGCTTTGCAGGGGGCATTGATACGCAGTATTTT
TRBJ1-2 NA NA TRBV2 CASMGQGTIYGYTF TGTGCCAGCATGGGGCAGGGGACAATCTATGGCTACACCTTC
TRBJ1-5 NA NA TRBV6-2/TRBV6-3 CASSYSRGLGLFAQPQHF TGTGCCAGCAGTTACTCGCGTGGGCTGGGACTTTTTGCCCAGCCCCAGCATTTT
TRBJ1-2 TRBD1 NA TRBV7-9 CASSVDRGRNYGYTF TGTGCCAGCAGCGTGGACAGGGGACGAAACTATGGCTACACCTTC
TRBJ2-2 TRBD1 NA TRBV2 CASSSSGTGVTGELFF TGTGCCAGCAGCAGTTCCGGGACAGGAGTCACCGGGGAGCTGTTTTTT
TRBJ1-5 NA NA TRBV6-5 CASTVTGINQPQHF TGTGCCAGCACCGTGACGGGGATCAATCAGCCCCAGCATTTT
TRBJ1-3 NA NA TRBV28 CASSLEGEGSGNTIYF TGTGCCAGCAGTTTAGAGGGAGAGGGCTCTGGAAACACCATATATTTT
TRBJ1-1 TRBD1 NA TRBV20-1 CSSPGGTEAFF TGCAGTTCCCCAGGGGGCACTGAAGCTTTCTTT
TRBJ1-5 NA NA TRBV5-8 CASSLPAGGNQPQHF TGTGCCAGCAGCTTACCGGCAGGGGGCAATCAGCCCCAGCATTTT
TRBJ1-2 NA NA TRBV19 CASSLKPGHLYGYTF TGTGCCAGTAGTTTAAAACCGGGACACCTCTATGGCTACACCTTC
TRBJ1-1 NA NA TRBV2 CASSITGFVMNTEAFF TGTGCCAGCAGTATAACAGGGTTCGTCATGAACACTGAAGCTTTCTTT
TRBJ2-3 TRBD2 NA TRBV10-3 CAARPSGIYTDTQYF TGTGCCGCCCGACCTAGCGGAATCTACACAGATACGCAGTATTTT
TRBJ2-5 TRBD1 NA TRBV20-1 CSASKGQGSETQYF TGCAGTGCTAGTAAGGGACAGGGGTCAGAGACCCAGTACTTC
TRBJ2-5 NA NA TRBV28 CASSTLWTERDQETQYF TGTGCCAGCAGTACCCTCTGGACAGAAAGAGACCAAGAGACCCAGTACTTC
TRBJ1-2 NA NA TRBV19 CASSIEGSRATYGYTF TGTGCCAGTAGTATAGAGGGCAGTCGAGCAACCTATGGCTACACCTTC
TRBJ2-7 NA NA TRBV4-3 CASSRNLLDNSYEQYF TGCGCCAGCAGCCGCAACTTACTAGATAATAGTTACGAGCAGTACTTC
TRBJ2-2 NA NA TRBV19 CASSMGQVNTGELFF TGTGCCAGTAGTATGGGACAAGTAAACACCGGGGAGCTGTTTTTT
TRBJ2-2 NA NA TRBV24-1 CATSDEAGNTGELFF TGTGCCACCAGTGACGAAGCGGGGAACACCGGGGAGCTGTTTTTT
TRBJ2-1 NA NA TRBV24-1 CATSAVDISSYNEQFF TGTGCCACCAGTGCCGTCGACATCAGCTCCTACAATGAGCAGTTCTTC
TRBJ1-2 NA few TRBV6-5 CASSYTDSNYGYTF TGTGCCAGCAGTTACACGGACTCAAACTATGGCTACACCTTC
TRBJ1-4 NA NA TRBV28 CASSFDQGLGEKLFF TGTGCCAGCAGTTTCGATCAGGGGTTAGGAGAAAAACTGTTTTTT
TRBJ1-1 TRBD1 NA TRBV28 CASSPSDRLNTEAFF TGTGCCAGCAGTCCGTCGGACAGGCTGAACACTGAAGCTTTCTTT
TRBJ1-4 NA few TRBV10-2 CATTTGRANQKLFF TGCGCCACCACGACAGGAAGGGCTAATCAAAAACTGTTTTTT
TRBJ1-1 TRBD1 NA TRBV2 CASIITGATEAFF TGTGCCAGCATTATCACAGGGGCTACTGAAGCTTTCTTT
TRBJ2-3 NA NA TRBV2 CASREGYSTDTQYF TGTGCCAGCAGGGAGGGTTATAGCACAGATACGCAGTATTTT
TRBJ1-2 NA NA TRBV7-9 CASSFEGLYGYTF TGTGCCAGCAGCTTCGAGGGCCTCTATGGCTACACCTTC
TRBJ1-5 NA NA TRBV5-6 CASSFHNQPQHF TGTGCCAGCAGTTTCCACAATCAGCCCCAGCATTTT